This T cell receptor beta chain originates from a study of T cell responses to AZD1222 COVID-19 vaccine. The data were produced by immunoSEQ multiplex PCR, yet TCRdb's version contains in-frame clones alone and is incomplete. This table holds about 85,000 clones, roughly 85% found once. Turning to this clone: This sample also contains other DNA sequences that code for the same CDR3.

V lost 3 bases, J lost 4 bases, and 4 bases lay in between. The germline V gene encodes CDR1 MDHEN and CDR2 SYDVKM. CDR3 length: 11 amino acids. The chain employs TRBV28 and TRBJ2-7; D remains ambiguous. The receptor comes from an adult in good health. The sample in question was peripheral blood, obtained on day 0 of AZD1222 vaccination. CDR3 loop: CASSLGYEQYF. The CDR3 DNA is TGTGCCAGCAGTTTGGGGTACGAGCAGTACTTC.